This T cell receptor beta chain derives from a study of blood T cell repertoires in COVID-19. Trimming cost V 1 base and J 15 bases; bases outside gene matches: 7. There are 13 residues in the CDR3. The germline V gene has CDR1 MRHNA and CDR2 SNTAGT. Clones were sequenced by immunoSEQ multiplex PCR, and TCRdb holds only the in-frame ones, with some missing. The sample carries about 230,000 clones, around 80% recorded once. The chain combines TRBV6-4 with TRBJ2-1, with 9 bases fitting TRBD2. Sequences were obtained from peripheral blood. The TCR originated in a woman aged 40 to 50 who had recovered from COVID-19. DNA for the CDR3: TGTGCCAGCAGTGACTTGGGCGGGGGGGCCCCGTTCTTC. Its protein product is CASSDLGGGAPFF.